This passage covers 3 T cell receptor beta chains from one sample sequenced in a study of radiotherapy plus CTLA-4 blockade in lung cancer. Only in-frame clones appear in the TCRdb table, and some are missing; sequencing was by immunoSEQ multiplex PCR. The sample lists more than 40,000 clones, less than 85% occurring once. The sample consisted of peripheral blood, taken from a patient treated with radiotherapy plus ipilimumab. The receptors derive from a human donor with non-small cell lung cancer who had stable disease on radiotherapy plus ipilimumab.

Only a few counts were recorded for this clone. CDR3 residues: CASSEASSRPIKGEAFF. As DNA, the CDR3 is TGTGCCAGCAGTGAAGCAAGTAGCCGACCGATCAAAGGGGAAGCTTTCTTT. The V gene is TRBV6-1, the J gene TRBJ1-1; D not certain. Germline assignment: CDR1 MNHNS and CDR2 SASEGT. The CDR3 consists of 17 residues. Trimming left V 0 bases short and J 8 bases short, with 22 bases between.

Turning to this clone: This CDR3 is also generated by other DNA sequences in the sample. The genes are TRBV27 and TRBJ1-2, with TRBD1 matching over 7 bases. The junction had 11 bases not matched to a gene; V was cut back by 4 bases and J by 6 bases. This CDR3 has 15 residues. Germline loops: CDR1 MNHEY, CDR2 SMNVEV (reference sequence). CDR3 sequence (DNA): TGTGCCAGCAGTTATAGGGACAGTACCTACGATGGCTACACCTTC. Its protein is CASSYRDSTYDGYTF.

This chain uses TRBV9 with TRBJ2-3; 9 bases map to TRBD1. The J segment lost 5 bases and the V segment lost 0 bases, leaving 4 bases of the junction unmatched. The CDR3 is 15 residues long. Germline V gives CDR1 SGDLS, CDR2 YYNGEE. Written as DNA, the CDR3 is TGTGCCAGCAGCGTAGGGGGACAGGGACAAGATACGCAGTATTTT. It codes for CASSVGGQGQDTQYF.